This T cell receptor (beta chain) originates from a study of T cell changes during pregnancy in multiple sclerosis (dated by TCRdb to between 2019 and 2020). Looking at the study overall: In women with multiple sclerosis, the researchers looked at how the T cell repertoire shifted as pregnancy progressed.

According to the germline V gene, CDR1 reads MGHDK and CDR2 reads SYGVNS. There are 13 amino acids in the CDR3, from cysteine to phenylalanine inclusive. Solely the CDR3 DNA is kept, with 39 bases framed from the first base. V trim: 4 bases; J trim: 11 bases; unmatched bases: 9. Concerning this clone: Its antigen is unknown. No base-level quality is on record; no much larger clone is a single base apart.

Libraries came from the immunoSEQ multiplex PCR assay. As stored in TCRdb, this immuneACCESS dataset retains in-frame rearrangements with V and J assigned. A fraction of the clones does not appear; measured against another copy, unresolved V genes explain less than half of the discrepancy, and the remainder lacks a known reason. The sample data list 55,000 to 75,000 clones, and under 95% of these were observed just once. Of the sample, about 1.6% falls within the top ten clones. The sequence is built from TRBV25-1 and TRBJ1-2; 8 bases in between match TRBD1. The sequenced sample was peripheral blood, obtained after pregnancy. This clonotype was sampled from a female donor with multiple sclerosis, enrolled in a pregnancy study. Here the CDR3 is given as CASSALGQEGYTF. The nucleotides read TGTGCCAGCAGTGCATTGGGACAGGAGGGATACACCTTC.